This TCR beta chain stems from a study of cytomegalovirus exposure and HLA in healthy donors. Comments on this clone: Its antigen is still unknown.

Germline V CDR1 and CDR2: SGHRS, YFSETQ. This CDR3 region has 16 residues. V lost 4 bases, J lost 3 bases, and 9 bases stayed unmatched. Whole-study results and caveats: The classifier, whose performance was assessed in both the original and validation cohorts, reportedly diagnosed cytomegalovirus status with high specificity and sensitivity. There were under 200 TCR beta chains listed as cytomegalovirus-associated.

While unrecorded immune exposures were likely, the donors were nominally healthy when sampled. Use of 60 Vbeta and 13 Jbeta primers characterized the PCR. Using immunoSEQ multiplex PCR, the repertoire was profiled, and TCRdb retains in-frame clones only, with some absent. The sample lists 110,000 to 150,000 clones; approximately 78% were seen once. The TCR comes from a female donor in good health and CMV-seronegative. Sequencing was performed on PBMCs. V and J are TRBV5-1 and TRBJ2-7; 11 bases fit TRBD2. The CDR3, as DNA: TGCGCCAGCAGCGAATCCCCTAGCGGGGGGCTCTACGAGCAGTACTTC. This encodes CASSESPSGGLYEQYF.